Detailed here is one T cell receptor (beta chain). What it binds is unknown. These data are taken from a study of CD8 T cells in Susac syndrome. Study outcomes and limitations: An acknowledgment was made by the study that its TCR sequencing and HLA analysis involved relatively few individuals.

V lost 2 bases and J 9 bases, leaving 9 bases between the germline ends. Germline values: CDR1 SGHDT, CDR2 YYEEEE. The CDR3 is 12 amino acids. Sequencing of TCR beta drew on CD8+ and CD4+ T cells from blood. While CD8+ and CD4+ T cells were isolated negatively, TEMRA cells were enriched by FACS. An amount of RNA that ranged from about 0.45 to 1 ug was reverse transcribed with random hexamers. TCR beta CDR3 was amplified by immunoSEQ multiplex PCR. This amplification extended across 54 Vbeta and 13 Jbeta segments. TCRdb used MiXCR to reprocess the immunoSEQ multiplex PCR reads, holding one entry per CDR3 protein. The sample shows roughly 140,000 distinct CDR3 sequences, around 95% of them seen only once.

This receptor was taken from a human donor with multiple sclerosis. The specimen sequenced was CD8+ T cells from PBMCs. The chain combines TRBV5-6 with TRBJ2-1; D remains ambiguous. The CDR3 DNA sequence: TGTGCCAGCAGCTTTTGGGGAAGTGAGCAGTTCTTC. Its translation: CASSFWGSEQFF. Full variable domain (remainder filled in from reference TRBV5-6 and TRBJ2-1): DAGVTQSPTHLIKTRGQQVTLRCSPKSGHDTVSWYQQALGQGPQFIFQYYEEEERQRGNFPDRFSGHQFPNYSSELNVNALLLGDSALYLCASSFWGSEQFFGPGTRLTVL.